This T cell receptor beta chain stems from a study of T-cell memory formation after mild COVID-19. There are many counts of this clonotype. The CDR3 sequence is 14 residues long. Germline values: CDR1 DFQATT, CDR2 SNEGSKA (reference sequence). V lost 2 bases to trimming and J lost 1 base; unmatched junction nucleotides: 4. Libraries for TCRalpha and TCRbeta carried sample barcodes and unique molecular identifiers via 5'RACE. MiXCR was run by TCRdb on the 5' RACE reads, yielding one entry per CDR3 protein. The sample records hundreds of thousands of distinct CDR3 sequences, 16% being singletons. This clonotype originated in a man between 18 and 29 years old who had mild COVID-19 (a few samples of this study predate the infection). Cell type and time point are not known. V gene TRBV20-1 combines with J gene TRBJ1-1; 7 nucleotides line up with TRBD1. The material sequenced was PBMCs or a T cell subset sorted from them (not recorded which). The CDR3 loop reads CSARKGAQNTEAFF. The CDR3 DNA is TGCAGTGCTAGAAAGGGGGCACAGAACACTGAAGCTTTCTTT.